The entry below gives a single T cell receptor beta chain sequence along with its context. This entry comes from a study of control samples from healthy donors and cancer patients. The germline V gene encodes CDR1 SGHRS and CDR2 YFSETQ. The CDR3 runs 14 residues. V lost 0 bases to trimming and J lost 7 bases, with 8 bases between them. Sequenced by immunoSEQ multiplex PCR; TCRdb stores in-frame clones only, minus some. The sample includes 150,000 to 200,000 clones, around 95% seen only once; the top ten take approximately 4%. The TCR sequence derives from a woman aged 55-69 years in good health. Specimen: blood. The chain uses TRBV5-1 and TRBJ1-6; unclear D gene. The CDR3 protein is CASSLVDLNSPLHF. CDR3 nucleotide sequence: TGCGCCAGCAGCTTGGTGGACTTGAATTCACCCCTCCACTTT.